Following are 27 T cell receptor beta chains from one sample sequenced in a study of shared clonotypes between healthy human individuals. Profiling relied on immunoSEQ multiplex PCR, and the TCRdb table lists in-frame clones only, not all of them. The sample has about 2.4 million clones, 85% to 95% seen once. The sample comprised naive CD4+ T cells sorted from blood. Subset noted: CD45RA+ positively selected. The receptors originated from a young man in good health.

This clone was seen a few times. The chain joins TRBV10-1 to TRBJ1-1; D gene unclear. CDR3 length: 13 amino acids. Trimming took 6 bases from V and 3 from J, leaving 11 bases between them. Looked up from germline, CDR1 is WNHNN and CDR2 is SYGVQD (reference sequence). The CDR3 DNA sequence: TGCGCCAGCAGACTTTTGAGGGACACTGAAGCTTTCTTT. Its translation: CASRLLRDTEAFF.

This clone was detected a few times. This sample also contains other DNA sequences that code for the same CDR3. This chain connects TRBV6-5 to TRBJ2-7; D unclear. V gave up 0 bases and J gave up 0 bases, with 6 bases separating them. Germline CDR1 is MNHEY and CDR2 is SVGAGI. The CDR3 length is 14 residues. The CDR3 sequence: CASSYSSSSYEQYF. CDR3 sequence (DNA): TGTGCCAGCAGTTACTCGAGTAGCTCCTACGAGCAGTACTTC.

The chain recombines TRBV5-1 with TRBJ2-1; maybe TRBD1 (5 bases). This CDR3 is built from 15 residues. V shed 1 base and J shed 0 bases, with 8 bases lying between them. From germline, CDR1 is SGHRS and CDR2 YFSETQ. The CDR3 loop reads CASSLIDSSYNEQFF. CDR3 nucleotides: TGCGCCAGCAGCTTGATAGACAGCTCCTACAATGAGCAGTTCTTC.

The table lists this clone with a few counts. The chain couples TRBV14 to TRBJ2-4; 8 bases map to TRBD1. This CDR3 contains 13 residues. J was trimmed by 7 bases and V by 6 bases; bases with no gene match: 5. CDR1 is SGHDN, CDR2 FVKESK, per germline. The CDR3 DNA follows: TGTGCCAGCAGTCGACAGGGGATGAACATTCAGTACTTC. Translation gives CASSRQGMNIQYF.

This chain links TRBV11-2 with TRBJ1-1, with unresolved D. The CDR3 extends over 16 amino acids. Germline lookup yields CDR1 SGHAT and CDR2 FQNNGV. Deletions cut 1 base from V and 0 bases from J, with 12 bases between. CDR3 residues: CASSLGRVLMNTEAFF. DNA of the CDR3: TGTGCCAGCAGCTTAGGCAGAGTACTAATGAACACTGAAGCTTTCTTT.

This sequence joins TRBV6-5 and TRBJ1-1; no reliable D call. V lost 4 bases to trimming and J lost 1 base, with 7 bases between them. The CDR3 runs to 13 residues. CDR1 is MNHEY and CDR2 is SVGAGI in the germline V gene. CDR3 sequence (DNA): TGTGCCAGCAGTTTTCCGGGGAACACTGAAGCTTTCTTT. Translation: CASSFPGNTEAFF.

This clone occurred once. The V call is TRBV5-4, the J call TRBJ2-1, with 7 bases that match TRBD2. With V trimmed by 0 bases and J by 0 bases, 6 bases remained unmatched. CDR1 and CDR2 from the germline V gene are SGHNT and YYREEE (reference sequence). The CDR3 covers 17 residues. As DNA, the CDR3 is TGTGCCAGCAGCTTGGAGGCTAGCGGAGACTCCTACAATGAGCAGTTCTTC. It encodes CASSLEASGDSYNEQFF. The complete variable domain, with remaining parts taken from reference TRBV5-4 and TRBJ2-1, reads ETGVTQSPTHLIKTRGQQVTLRCSSQSGHNTVSWYQQALGQGPQFIFQYYREEENGRGNFPPRFSGLQFPNYSSELNVNALELDDSALYLCASSLEASGDSYNEQFFGPGTRLTVL.

This sequence joins TRBV5-4 and TRBJ2-3; 9 bases fit TRBD1. The CDR3 runs to 14 residues. With V trimmed by 4 bases and J by 5 bases, 5 bases remained unmatched. Germline V lookup: CDR1 SGHNT, CDR2 YYREEE (reference sequence). The CDR3 here is CASSPGTGRDTQYF. The DNA of the CDR3 is TGTGCCAGCAGCCCGGGGACAGGGCGAGATACGCAGTATTTT.

The genes are TRBV19 and TRBJ2-6; no clear D gene. The CDR3 runs to 14 residues. Deletions cut 3 bases from V and 7 bases from J, with 10 bases between. In germline, CDR1 is LNHDA, CDR2 SQIVND (reference sequence). The CDR3 loop is CASSIAGGANVLTF. The CDR3 coding sequence is TGTGCCAGTAGTATCGCAGGTGGTGCCAACGTCCTGACTTTC.

The V gene is TRBV2, the J gene TRBJ2-3; 13 positions agree with TRBD2. Germline CDR1 and CDR2: SNHLY and FYNNEI. V lost 8 bases, J lost 5 bases, and 7 bases stayed unmatched. The CDR3 runs to 15 residues. CDR3 bases: TGTGCCAGCCAACTAGCGGGGGGGCCTCGAGATACGCAGTATTTT. This translates into CASQLAGGPRDTQYF.

CDR3 amino acids: CASSKMNEQYF. CDR3 sequence (DNA): TGTGCCAGCAGTAAAATGAACGAGCAGTACTTC. V and J are TRBV2 and TRBJ2-7; D not resolved. Trimming took 5 bases from V and 5 from J, leaving 7 bases between them. Germline V gene data show CDR1 as SNHLY and CDR2 as FYNNEI. The CDR3 sequence is 11 residues long.

This clone was picked up one time. The chain joins TRBV19 to TRBJ1-4; D not certain. Trimming left V 5 bases short and J 2 bases short, with 12 bases between. Germline values: CDR1 LNHDA, CDR2 SQIVND (reference sequence). The CDR3 consists of 15 residues. The CDR3 DNA sequence: TGTGCCAGTAGTCGTTCGACGCTGACTAATGAAAAACTGTTTTTT. As protein: CASSRSTLTNEKLFF.

The V and J genes are TRBV7-2 and TRBJ2-2; 14 bases agree with TRBD2. The V segment lost 1 base and the J segment 5 bases; nucleotides outside the gene matches: 9. CDR1 and CDR2 from the germline V gene are SGHTA and FQGNSA. This CDR3 region has 19 residues. The CDR3: CASSLEGLAGVGGTGELFF. Here the CDR3 DNA reads TGTGCCAGCAGCTTAGAGGGACTAGCGGGAGTAGGGGGGACCGGGGAGCTGTTTTTT.

The chain has TRBV28 and TRBJ2-5, with a weak D call TRBD2 (5 bases). From germline, CDR1 is MDHEN and CDR2 SYDVKM. The CDR3 runs to 12 residues. Trimming took 8 bases from V and 7 from J, leaving 14 bases between them. In DNA, the CDR3 is TGTGCCAGCCGACGGGCCGCGGGGACCCAGTACTTC. Protein: CASRRAAGTQYF.

The CDR3 protein is CASSPPNDSGEQYF. The CDR3 coding sequence is TGTGCCAGCTCACCACCGAATGACTCCGGCGAGCAGTACTTC. The genes are TRBV18 and TRBJ2-7; D is unresolved. Trimming removed 0 bases from V and 6 bases from J, with 12 bases in between. The CDR3 loop spans 14 amino acids. Germline CDR1 and CDR2: KGHSH and LQKENI.

This chain links TRBV6-6 with TRBJ1-5; D gene uncertain. The CDR3 has 14 amino acids. V was clipped by 7 bases and J by 3 bases, with 13 bases between them. CDR1 and CDR2 from the germline V gene are MNHNY and SVGAGI (reference sequence). CDR3 amino acids: CASTFLQNNQPQHF. The CDR3 nucleotides read TGTGCCAGCACCTTCTTGCAGAACAATCAGCCCCAGCATTTT.

The chain combines TRBV5-1 with TRBJ2-3; 7 nucleotides match TRBD2. Trimming took 1 base from V and 1 from J; bases not matched to a gene: 6. Germline V lookup: CDR1 SGHRS, CDR2 YFSETQ. This CDR3 is 16 amino acids long. The CDR3 DNA follows: TGCGCCAGCAGCTTGAACCTTGGGGGGGGCACAGATACGCAGTATTTT. Protein sequence: CASSLNLGGGTDTQYF.

The chain combines TRBV10-3 with TRBJ2-1; no definite D call. Deletions cut 4 bases from V and 4 bases from J, with 8 bases between. The V gene's germline CDR1 is ENHRY and CDR2 SYGVKD. This CDR3 has 13 residues. CDR3 loop: CAISADRYNEQFF. The CDR3 bases are TGTGCCATCAGTGCAGACCGGTACAATGAGCAGTTCTTC.

V is TRBV6-5 and J is TRBJ1-4; D is possibly TRBD1 (5 bases). This CDR3 comprises 13 residues. V lost 8 bases and J 3 bases, leaving 10 bases between the germline ends. Germline CDR1 and CDR2: MNHEY and SVGAGI. The CDR3 protein is CASREGSNEKLFF. The DNA of the CDR3 is TGTGCCAGCCGTGAGGGGTCTAATGAAAAACTGTTTTTT.

The gene calls are TRBV11-2 and TRBJ1-2, with 9 bases matching TRBD1. The CDR3 length is 14 residues. With V trimmed by 5 bases and J by 8 bases, 9 bases remained unmatched. The germline gives CDR1 SGHAT, CDR2 FQNNGV. The CDR3 DNA is TGTGCCAGCAGCCCCGGGACAGGGTATCACGGCTACACCTTC. It translates to CASSPGTGYHGYTF.

The rearrangement uses TRBV11-2 and TRBJ2-7, with TRBD2 identical over 8 bases. The CDR3 is made up of 14 amino acids. Germline CDR1 and CDR2: SGHAT and FQNNGV. Trimming removed 3 bases from V and 5 bases from J; junction bases left unmatched: 6. CDR3 nucleotides: TGTGCCAGCAGCTTTACGGGGGGGCTCGACGAGCAGTACTTC. Translation: CASSFTGGLDEQYF.

The chain employs TRBV18 and TRBJ1-4; D is unclear. Germline CDR1 and CDR2: KGHSH and LQKENI. V lost 2 bases and J 3 bases, leaving 7 bases between the germline ends. The CDR3 runs to 14 residues. CDR3 protein: CASSPKESNEKLFF. CDR3 in DNA: TGTGCCAGCTCACCAAAGGAGTCTAATGAAAAACTGTTTTTT.

V usage is TRBV6-5 and J usage is TRBJ2-1; the match to TRBD1 covers 9 bases. V lost 0 bases, J lost 5 bases, and 2 bases stayed unmatched. Germline assignment: CDR1 MNHEY and CDR2 SVGAGI. The CDR3 has 15 residues. Here the CDR3 DNA reads TGTGCCAGCAGTTACTCTTGGACAGGGGACAATGAGCAGTTCTTC. It translates to CASSYSWTGDNEQFF.

V usage is TRBV6-5 and J usage is TRBJ2-7; no definite D call. Trimming took off 2 bases at V and 6 bases at J, with 11 bases between the two ends. In germline, CDR1 is MNHEY, CDR2 SVGAGI. The CDR3 runs to 13 residues. Here the CDR3 DNA reads TGTGCCAGCAGTTACGAGTCAGCGTCCGAGCAGTACTTC. Translation gives CASSYESASEQYF.

The chain uses TRBV5-1 and TRBJ1-2, with unresolved D. CDR3 length: 12 amino acids. The germline V gene has CDR1 SGHRS and CDR2 YFSETQ. The V end was cut by 8 bases, the J end by 1 base, with 9 bases between. The CDR3 region is CASRTDNYGYTF. The CDR3 DNA reads TGCGCCAGTAGGACCGATAACTATGGCTACACCTTC.

The CDR3 DNA sequence: TGTGCCAGTAAATCGCAGGGAGGCAATTCACCCCTCCACTTT. Its translation: CASKSQGGNSPLHF. The chain links TRBV19 to TRBJ1-6; weak D call: TRBD1 (5 bases). This CDR3 is built from 14 residues. Per germline, CDR1 LNHDA and CDR2 SQIVND (reference sequence). V lost 7 bases and J 7 bases, leaving 14 bases between the germline ends.

This chain links TRBV6-5 with TRBJ2-2, with a weak D call TRBD2 (5 bases). The V and J ends lost 3 bases and 6 bases respectively, with 8 bases between them. The CDR3 loop spans 13 amino acids. CDR1 is MNHEY, CDR2 SVGAGI, per germline. DNA of the CDR3: TGTGCCAGCAGTTATCGGGATGCCGGGGAGCTGTTTTTT. Protein product: CASSYRDAGELFF.